Listed below are T cell receptor beta chains from one sample, sequenced in a study of Tregs in tolerant kidney transplant recipients. These receptors' targets are unknown. The data were produced by immunoSEQ multiplex PCR, yet TCRdb's version contains in-frame clones alone and is incomplete. Among 15,000 to 19,000 clones, about half were seen once, and the ten largest hold less than 3.5%. The sample consisted of CD4+ T cells from blood cultured with allogeneic cells, taken before the transplant. Every receptor here comes from a human patient who received a combined kidney and bone marrow transplant. Both conserved end residues are part of each CDR3. Each record gives: clone size, V gene, D gene, J gene, CDR3 protein, CDR3 DNA. D genes are given only for firm matches. Clone size is given for some rows only: seen once, a few or many times, or a class if the clone is expanded.

>.|TRBV6-5|TRBD2|TRBJ2-1
CASSYQLAGVGEQFF
TGTGCCAGCAGTTATCAACTAGCGGGGGTGGGTGAGCAGTTCTTC
>few|TRBV7-6|TRBD2|TRBJ2-1
CASSLLAGGWVEQFF
TGTGCCAGCAGCTTATTAGCGGGAGGGTGGGTGGAACAGTTCTTC
>.|TRBV5-4|.|TRBJ2-7
CASSAQGRPYEQYF
TGTGCCAGCAGCGCACAGGGCCGCCCCTACGAGCAGTACTTC
>.|TRBV6-5|TRBD1|TRBJ2-7
CASSLLGTGAYEQYF
TGTGCCAGCAGTCTACTCGGGACAGGGGCCTACGAGCAGTACTTC
>once|TRBV28|TRBD1|TRBJ1-5
CASSFIVRGRGQPQHF
TGTGCCAGCAGTTTTATTGTCAGGGGGCGAGGTCAGCCCCAGCATTTT
>.|TRBV19|.|TRBJ2-7
CASTRTYRGAGYEQYF
TGTGCCAGTACCCGGACGTACAGGGGTGCGGGGTACGAGCAGTACTTC
>.|TRBV7-9|.|TRBJ2-1
CASSLAGLFF
TGTGCCAGCAGCTTAGCAGGACTATTCTTC
>few|TRBV6-1|.|TRBJ2-7
CASSFETPVPQQYF
TGTGCCAGCAGTTTTGAGACACCGGTCCCTCAGCAGTACTTC
>few|TRBV30|.|TRBJ2-1
CAWTQGIPYNEQFF
TGTGCCTGGACACAGGGTATCCCCTACAATGAGCAGTTCTTC
>few|TRBV2|TRBD1|TRBJ1-1
CASSQRDSKAFF
TGTGCCAGCAGCCAAAGGGACAGTAAAGCTTTCTTT
>.|TRBV5-1|TRBD1|TRBJ2-2
CASSSRQGVTGELFF
TGCGCCAGCAGCTCCAGACAGGGGGTCACCGGGGAGCTGTTTTTT
>.|TRBV15|.|TRBJ2-2
CATSRVGTGKTGELFF
TGTGCCACCAGCAGAGTCGGCACAGGCAAGACCGGGGAGCTGTTTTTT
>few|TRBV23-1|.|TRBJ2-1
CASSPLKGHSYNEQFF
TGCGCCAGCAGTCCCCTTAAGGGACACTCCTACAATGAGCAGTTCTTC
>.|TRBV7-2|.|TRBJ1-1
CASSPIQGLHFEAFF
TGTGCCAGCAGTCCGATTCAGGGGCTGCACTTTGAAGCTTTCTTT
>.|TRBV5-1|.|TRBJ2-5
CASSLRLEETQYF
TGCGCCAGCAGCTTGCGACTAGAAGAGACCCAGTACTTC
>.|TRBV7-6|.|TRBJ1-1
CASKKIARVNTEAFF
TGTGCCAGCAAAAAAATCGCCAGGGTTAACACTGAAGCTTTCTTT
>.|TRBV19|.|TRBJ2-2
CASSRVGRTGGELFF
TGTGCCAGTAGTAGGGTCGGGAGAACAGGCGGGGAGCTGTTTTTT
>.|TRBV11-3|TRBD2|TRBJ2-3
CASSSWGGGPTDTQYF
TGTGCCAGCAGCTCTTGGGGCGGGGGGCCCACAGATACGCAGTATTTT
>few|TRBV7-9|.|TRBJ2-1
CASSGHVYEQFF
TGTGCCAGCAGCGGACACGTCTATGAGCAGTTCTTC
>.|TRBV7-3|.|TRBJ2-3
CASSRGGARVTDTQYF
TGTGCCAGCAGCCGAGGGGGGGCGAGGGTCACAGATACGCAGTATTTT
>.|TRBV5-1|TRBD1|TRBJ2-5
CASSYGTGTGEETQYF
TGCGCCAGCAGCTACGGCACCGGGACAGGGGAAGAGACCCAGTACTTC
>few|TRBV7-3|TRBD2|TRBJ2-1
CASSLAGGPSNEQFF
TGTGCCAGCAGCTTAGCGGGGGGGCCGAGTAATGAGCAGTTCTTC
>.|TRBV18|.|TRBJ2-7
CASSPRDEQYF
TGTGCCAGCTCACCCCGGGACGAGCAGTACTTC
>.|TRBV5-4|TRBD2|TRBJ2-5
CASSLRLAGDETQYF
TGTGCCAGCAGCTTACGACTAGCGGGGGATGAGACCCAGTACTTC
>few|TRBV7-4|.|TRBJ2-7
CASSFVGGGHYEQYF
TGTGCCAGCAGCTTTGTCGGCGGGGGCCACTACGAGCAGTACTTC
>medium-sized|TRBV15|.|TRBJ2-1
CATSRDRSNEQFF
TGTGCCACCAGCAGAGATCGGAGCAATGAGCAGTTCTTC
>few|TRBV7-2|.|TRBJ2-7
CASSWGVYEQYF
TGTGCCAGCAGCTGGGGGGTTTACGAGCAGTACTTC
>.|TRBV4-1|.|TRBJ1-4
CASSQVVTTNEKLFF
TGCGCCAGCAGCCAAGTAGTAACAACTAATGAAAAACTGTTTTTT
>.|TRBV28|TRBD2|TRBJ2-7
CASSGGLARYEQYF
TGTGCCAGCAGTGGGGGACTAGCAAGGTACGAGCAGTACTTC
>few|TRBV7-2|TRBD2|TRBJ2-1
CASSPNPSGGASSHEQFF
TGCGCCAGCAGCCCTAACCCTAGCGGGGGGGCGAGTTCCCATGAGCAGTTCTTC
>.|TRBV7-2|TRBD2|TRBJ2-7
CASSLTSGGSYEQYF
TGTGCCAGCAGCTTAACTAGCGGGGGTTCCTACGAGCAGTACTTC
>few|TRBV19|.|TRBJ2-3
CASSSGVPDTQYF
TGTGCCAGTAGCTCCGGGGTTCCAGATACGCAGTATTTT
>once|TRBV5-6|TRBD2|TRBJ2-5
CASSPGLAGKETQYF
TGTGCCAGCAGTCCTGGACTAGCGGGTAAAGAGACCCAGTACTTC
>once|TRBV19|.|TRBJ2-3
CASSIGGERTDTQYF
TGTGCCAGTAGTATAGGCGGAGAGCGGACAGATACGCAGTATTTT
>.|TRBV7-2|.|TRBJ2-1
CASSLNPLERFF
TGTGCCAGCAGCTTGAATCCTCTAGAGAGGTTCTTC
>.|TRBV7-2|TRBD2|TRBJ2-3
CASSLGALAGGLDTQYF
TGTGCCAGCAGCTTGGGTGCACTAGCGGGGGGGCTAGATACGCAGTATTTT
>few|TRBV6-6|TRBD1|TRBJ2-7
CASSGDSKEQYF
TGTGCCAGCAGCGGGGACAGTAAGGAGCAGTACTTC
>.|TRBV18|.|TRBJ2-7
CASLDRNSYEQYF
TGTGCCAGCCTTGACAGGAACTCCTACGAGCAGTACTTC
>.|TRBV5-1|TRBD1|TRBJ1-4
CASSFDREDNEKLFF
TGCGCCAGCAGCTTCGACAGGGAGGATAATGAAAAACTGTTTTTT